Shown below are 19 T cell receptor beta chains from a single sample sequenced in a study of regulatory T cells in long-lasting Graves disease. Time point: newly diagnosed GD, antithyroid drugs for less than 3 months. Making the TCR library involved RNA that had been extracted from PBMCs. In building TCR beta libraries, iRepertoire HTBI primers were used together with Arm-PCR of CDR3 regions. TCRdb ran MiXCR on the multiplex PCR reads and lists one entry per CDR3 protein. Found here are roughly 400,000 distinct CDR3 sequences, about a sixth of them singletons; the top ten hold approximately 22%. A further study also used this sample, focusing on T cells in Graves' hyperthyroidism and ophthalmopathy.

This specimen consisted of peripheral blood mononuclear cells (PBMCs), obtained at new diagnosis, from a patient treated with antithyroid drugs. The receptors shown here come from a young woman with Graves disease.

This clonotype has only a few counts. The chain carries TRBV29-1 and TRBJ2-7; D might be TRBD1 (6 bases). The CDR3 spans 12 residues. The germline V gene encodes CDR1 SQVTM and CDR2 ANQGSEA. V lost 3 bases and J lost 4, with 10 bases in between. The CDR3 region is CSVEGARYEQYF. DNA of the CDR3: TGCAGCGTTGAGGGGGCGAGGTACGAGCAGTACTTC.

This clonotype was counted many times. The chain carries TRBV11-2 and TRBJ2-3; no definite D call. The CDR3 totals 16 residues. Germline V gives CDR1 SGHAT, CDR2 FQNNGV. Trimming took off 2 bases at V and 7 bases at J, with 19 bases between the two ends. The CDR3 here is CASSLTSSLRLYTQYF. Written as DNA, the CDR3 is TGTGCCAGCAGCTTAACGTCTTCGCTCCGGCTTTATACGCAGTATTTT.

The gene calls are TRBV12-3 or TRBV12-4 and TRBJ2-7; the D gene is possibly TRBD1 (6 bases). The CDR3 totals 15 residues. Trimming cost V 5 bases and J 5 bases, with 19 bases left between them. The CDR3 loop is CASSTVPLQGDEQYF. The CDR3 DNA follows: TGTGCCAGCAGTACGGTACCTTTACAGGGTGACGAGCAGTACTTC.

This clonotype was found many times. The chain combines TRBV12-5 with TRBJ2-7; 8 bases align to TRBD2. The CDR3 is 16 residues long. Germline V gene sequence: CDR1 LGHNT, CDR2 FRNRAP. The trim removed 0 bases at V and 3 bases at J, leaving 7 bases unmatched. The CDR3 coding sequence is TGTGCTAGTGGTTTGGTAAAGGAACGGGAGGGCTACGAGCAGTACTTC. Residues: CASGLVKEREGYEQYF. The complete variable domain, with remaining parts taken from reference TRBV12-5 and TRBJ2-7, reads DARVTQTPRHKVTEMGQEVTMRCQPILGHNTVFWYRQTMMQGLELLAYFRNRAPLDDSGMPKDRFSAEMPDATLATLKIQPSEPRDSAVYFCASGLVKEREGYEQYFGPGTRLTVT.

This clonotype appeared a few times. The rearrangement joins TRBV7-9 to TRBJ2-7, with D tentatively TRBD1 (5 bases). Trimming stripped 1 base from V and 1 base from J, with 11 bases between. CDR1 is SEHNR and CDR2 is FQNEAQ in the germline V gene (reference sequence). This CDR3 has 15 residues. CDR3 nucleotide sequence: TGTGCCAGCAGCTTAGGGACACCAGAATCCTACGAGCAGTACTTC. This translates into CASSLGTPESYEQYF.

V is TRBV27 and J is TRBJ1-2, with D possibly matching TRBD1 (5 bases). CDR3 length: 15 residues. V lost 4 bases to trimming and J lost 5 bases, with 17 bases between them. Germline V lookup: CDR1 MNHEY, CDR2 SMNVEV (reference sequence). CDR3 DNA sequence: TGTGCCAGCAGTTCCCAGGGTTTGATTTCGTATGGCTACACCTTC. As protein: CASSSQGLISYGYTF.

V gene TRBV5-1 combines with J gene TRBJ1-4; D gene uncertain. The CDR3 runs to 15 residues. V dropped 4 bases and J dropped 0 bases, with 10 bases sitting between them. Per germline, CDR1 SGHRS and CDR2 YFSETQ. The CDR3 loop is CASSPIGATNEKLFF. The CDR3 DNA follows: TGCGCCAGCAGCCCTATCGGGGCAACTAATGAAAAACTGTTTTTT.

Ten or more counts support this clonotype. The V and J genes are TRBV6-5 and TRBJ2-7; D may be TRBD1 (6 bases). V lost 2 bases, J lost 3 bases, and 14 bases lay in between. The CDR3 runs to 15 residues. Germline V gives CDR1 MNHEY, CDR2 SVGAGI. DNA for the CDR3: TGTGCCAGCAGTTACCGCACAGGGATCAACTACGAGCAGTACTTC. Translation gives CASSYRTGINYEQYF.

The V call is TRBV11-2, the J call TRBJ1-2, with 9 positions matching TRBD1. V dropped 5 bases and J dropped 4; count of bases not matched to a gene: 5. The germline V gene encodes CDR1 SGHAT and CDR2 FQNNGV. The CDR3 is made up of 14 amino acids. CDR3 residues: CASSHGTGSYGYTF. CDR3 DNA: TGTGCCAGCAGCCACGGGACAGGGAGCTATGGCTACACCTTC.

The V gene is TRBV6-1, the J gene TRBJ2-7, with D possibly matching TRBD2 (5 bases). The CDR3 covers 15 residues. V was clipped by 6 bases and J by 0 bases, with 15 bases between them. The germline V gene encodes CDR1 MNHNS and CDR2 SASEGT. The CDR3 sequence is CASSLVSEISYEQYF. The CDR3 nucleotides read TGTGCCAGCAGCTTAGTTAGCGAAATCTCCTACGAGCAGTACTTC.

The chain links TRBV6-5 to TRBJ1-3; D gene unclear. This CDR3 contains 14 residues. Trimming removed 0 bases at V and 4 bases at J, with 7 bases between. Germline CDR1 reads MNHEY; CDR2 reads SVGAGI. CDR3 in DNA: TGTGCCAGCAGTTACTCTATGTCGGGAAACACCATATATTTT. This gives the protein CASSYSMSGNTIYF.

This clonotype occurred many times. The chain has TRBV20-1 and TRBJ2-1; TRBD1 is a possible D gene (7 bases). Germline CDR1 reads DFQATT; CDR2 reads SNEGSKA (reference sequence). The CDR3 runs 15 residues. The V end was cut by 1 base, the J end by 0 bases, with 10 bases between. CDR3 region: CSARGQGGSYNEQFF. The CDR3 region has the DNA TGCAGTGCTAGAGGACAGGGAGGCTCCTACAATGAGCAGTTCTTC.

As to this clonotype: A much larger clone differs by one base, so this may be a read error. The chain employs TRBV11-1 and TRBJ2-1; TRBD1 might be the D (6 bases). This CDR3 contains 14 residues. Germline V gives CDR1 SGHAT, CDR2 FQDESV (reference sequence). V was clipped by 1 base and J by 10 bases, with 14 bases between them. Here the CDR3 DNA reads TGTGCCAGCAGCTTAGAGGACAGCTCCTACGAGCAGTTCTTC. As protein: CASSLEDSSYEQFF.

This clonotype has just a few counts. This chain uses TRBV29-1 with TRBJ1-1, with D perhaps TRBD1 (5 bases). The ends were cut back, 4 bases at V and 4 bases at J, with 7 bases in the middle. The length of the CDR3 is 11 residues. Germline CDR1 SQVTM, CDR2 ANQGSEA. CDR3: CSVGQFTEAFF. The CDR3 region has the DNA TGCAGCGTTGGACAGTTCACTGAAGCTTTCTTT.

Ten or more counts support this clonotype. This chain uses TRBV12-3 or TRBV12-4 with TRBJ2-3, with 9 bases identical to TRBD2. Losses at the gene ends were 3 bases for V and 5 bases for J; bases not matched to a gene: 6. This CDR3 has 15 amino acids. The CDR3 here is CASSFVAGDIDTQYF. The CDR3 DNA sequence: TGTGCCAGCAGTTTCGTAGCGGGAGACATAGATACGCAGTATTTT.

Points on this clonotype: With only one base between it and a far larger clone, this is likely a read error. The CDR3 is CTSSYLTGGPYEQYF. The CDR3 region has the DNA TGTACCAGCAGTTACCTGACGGGGGGGCCCTACGAGCAGTACTTC. The gene calls are TRBV6-9 and TRBJ2-7; 8 nucleotides match TRBD2. The CDR3 loop spans 15 amino acids. The germline gives CDR1 MNHGY, CDR2 SVAAGI.

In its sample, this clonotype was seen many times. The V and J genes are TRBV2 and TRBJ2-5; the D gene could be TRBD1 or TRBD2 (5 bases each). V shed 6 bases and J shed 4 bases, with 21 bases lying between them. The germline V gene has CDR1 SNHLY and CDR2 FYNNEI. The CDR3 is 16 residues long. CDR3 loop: CASRLATVGQRETQYF. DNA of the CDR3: TGTGCCAGCAGGCTAGCAACTGTGGGGCAGAGAGAGACCCAGTACTTC.

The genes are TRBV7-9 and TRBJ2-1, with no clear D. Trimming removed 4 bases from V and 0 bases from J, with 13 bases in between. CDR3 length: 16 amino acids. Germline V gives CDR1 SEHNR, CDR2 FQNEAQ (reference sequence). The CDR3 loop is CASSSPTPSSYNEQFF. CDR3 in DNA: TGTGCCAGCAGCTCCCCGACCCCTAGCTCCTACAATGAGCAGTTCTTC. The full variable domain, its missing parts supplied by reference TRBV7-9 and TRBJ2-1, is DTGVSQNPRHKITKRGQNVTFRCDPISEHNRLYWYRQTLGQGPEFLTYFQNEAQLEKSRLLSDRFSAERPKGSFSTLEIQRTEQGDSAMYLCASSSPTPSSYNEQFFGPGTRLTVL.

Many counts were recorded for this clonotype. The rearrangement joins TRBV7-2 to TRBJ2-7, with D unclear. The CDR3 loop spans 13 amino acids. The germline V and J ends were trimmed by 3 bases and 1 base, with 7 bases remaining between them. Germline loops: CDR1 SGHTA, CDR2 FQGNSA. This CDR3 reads CASSLRRSYEQYF. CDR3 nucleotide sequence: TGTGCCAGCAGCTTGCGGCGGTCCTACGAGCAGTACTTC.